These 29 T cell receptor beta chains originate from one sample sequenced in a study of T cells in Graves' hyperthyroidism and ophthalmopathy. Template material for amplifying TCR beta CDR3 regions consisted of RNA transcripts. The HTBI primer set drove a first-round RT-PCR of the TCR CDR3. TCRdb used MiXCR to reprocess the multiplex PCR reads, holding one entry per CDR3 protein. Among some 250,000 distinct CDR3 sequences listed, 15% were seen once. Sequenced material: blood. The receptors originated from a woman between 50 and 59 years old with Graves' hyperthyroidism that later progressed to Graves' ophthalmopathy.

The rearrangement uses TRBV4-1 and TRBJ2-3; D may be TRBD2 (6 bases). Per the germline V gene, CDR1 is MGHRA and CDR2 is YSYEKL. With 8 bases removed from V and 2 bases from J, the gap between germline ends came to 14 bases. The CDR3 is 14 residues long. The CDR3 DNA follows: TGCGCCAGCCGGGAGAGGGAGTCCACAGATACGCAGTATTTT. Its protein is CASRERESTDTQYF.

This clonotype has just a few counts. A much larger clone differs by one base, so this may be a read error. V is TRBV2 and J is TRBJ2-3, with 12 bases lining up with TRBD2. V was pared by 9 bases and J by 6 bases, with 13 bases of the junction left unmatched. The CDR3 has 16 amino acids. The germline gives CDR1 SNHLY, CDR2 FYNNEI. The CDR3 is CASSRLTSGGDDTQYF. CDR3 nucleotides: TGTGCCAGTTCCCGACTGACTAGCGGGGGCGATGATACGCAGTATTTT. Complete variable domain (other parts from reference TRBV2 and TRBJ2-3): EPEVTQTPSHQVTQMGQEVILRCVPISNHLYFYWYRQILGQKVEFLVSFYNNEISEKSEIFDDQFSVERPDGSNFTLKIRSTKLEDSAMYFCASSRLTSGGDDTQYFGPGTRLTVL.

The chain carries TRBV5-1 and TRBJ2-5; TRBD2 matches at 9 bases. There are 16 residues in the CDR3. J was trimmed by 1 base and V by 4 bases; bases with no gene match: 8. CDR1 and CDR2 from the germline V gene are SGHRS and YFSETQ. The CDR3 nucleotides are TGCGCCAGCAGCGGTTTAGCGGGAGATACCCAAGAGACCCAGTACTTC. Protein sequence: CASSGLAGDTQETQYF.

The chain carries TRBV5-1 and TRBJ1-1; D is uncertain. V was pared by 3 bases and J by 1 base, with 10 bases between. The CDR3 sequence is 14 residues long. CDR1 is SGHRS and CDR2 is YFSETQ in the germline V gene. The CDR3 here is CASSSQDENTEAFF. The CDR3 region has the DNA TGCGCCAGCAGCTCCCAGGACGAGAACACTGAAGCTTTCTTT.

To note about this clonotype: The conserved phenylalanine or tryptophan normally closing the CDR3 is absent here, so this likely arose from a read error. The V gene is TRBV7-2, the J gene TRBJ1-1; 8 positions match TRBD1. The CDR3 has 15 residues. CDR1 and CDR2 from the germline V gene are SGHTA and FQGNSA. Trimming took 4 bases from V and 1 from J; bases not matched to a gene: 5. The DNA for the CDR3 is TGTGCCAGCAGCTGGAGCGGACAGGGGAACACTGAAGCTTTCTCT. It is translated as CASSWSGQGNTEAFS.

This clonotype has at least ten counts. The V and J genes are TRBV20-1 and TRBJ2-7; 7 positions agree with TRBD2. Trimming took 6 bases from V and 2 from J; bases not matched to a gene: 13. Per the germline V gene, CDR1 is DFQATT and CDR2 is SNEGSKA (reference sequence). CDR3 size: 15 residues. CDR3 residues: CSAWYTAGPTYEQYF. The CDR3, as DNA: TGCAGTGCATGGTACACAGCGGGACCTACCTACGAGCAGTACTTC.

On this clonotype: The junction departs from the called germline gene at one end, perhaps through a read error. The rearrangement joins TRBV6-1 to TRBJ2-1; 9 bases map to TRBD2. The CDR3 loop spans 14 amino acids. Looked up from germline, CDR1 is MNHNS and CDR2 is SASEGT. The chain's CDR3 is CASRTSGIYNEQSF. DNA for the CDR3: TGTGCCAGCAGGACTAGCGGTATCTACAATGAGCAGTCCTTC.

The chain is built from TRBV5-1 and TRBJ2-7; D gene uncertain. Germline V gene sequence: CDR1 SGHRS, CDR2 YFSETQ. CDR3 length: 16 amino acids. V lost 5 bases and J lost 0, with 18 bases in between. The CDR3 nucleotides are TGCGCCAGCAGAGTAAGTGACGGATCACTCTCCTACGAGCAGTACTTC. It yields the protein CASRVSDGSLSYEQYF.

This clonotype was seen ten or more times. The rearrangement links TRBV28 to TRBJ2-7, with 7 bases identical to TRBD2. Trimming took 11 bases from V and 1 from J; bases not matched to a gene: 8. The germline V gene has CDR1 MDHEN and CDR2 SYDVKM. The CDR3 length is 13 residues. The CDR3 DNA reads TGTGCCTGGGGGGGGATAAAGTCCTACGAGCAGTACTTC. Translating gives CAWGGIKSYEQYF.

This clonotype appeared many times. The J gene is TRBJ2-5, the V gene TRBV2, with TRBD1 as a possible D gene (7 bases). V lost 0 bases to trimming and J lost 5 bases, with 22 bases between them. The CDR3 extends over 18 amino acids. Germline lookup yields CDR1 SNHLY and CDR2 FYNNEI. The CDR3 protein is CASSEASGGQQPRETQYF. The CDR3 DNA sequence: TGTGCCAGCAGTGAAGCCTCCGGGGGACAGCAGCCAAGGGAGACCCAGTACTTC.

In this sample, this clonotype turned up a few times. It may be a read error: a sequence one base away is much more abundant. The genes are TRBV7-9 and TRBJ2-3, with 7 bases lining up with TRBD2. This CDR3 region has 16 residues. The V gene's germline CDR1 is SEHNR and CDR2 FQNEAQ (reference sequence). CDR3 DNA: TGTGCCAGCAGCAGAAAGCGGGGCACGGACACAGGTACGCAGTATTTT. Encoded protein: CASSRKRGTDTGTQYF.

This clonotype was detected ten times or more. The chain carries TRBV28 and TRBJ2-7; D may be TRBD2 (6 bases). V lost 3 bases to trimming and J lost 0 bases, with 18 bases between them. CDR3 length: 17 amino acids. Germline CDR1 MDHEN, CDR2 SYDVKM. The CDR3 here is CASSLWGDGRISYEQYF. For the CDR3, the DNA is TGTGCCAGCAGTTTGTGGGGTGACGGGAGAATCTCCTACGAGCAGTACTTC.

At least ten counts were recorded for this clonotype. V gene TRBV6-1 combines with J gene TRBJ2-5; the D is unclear. CDR3 size: 13 residues. V lost 4 bases and J 5 bases, leaving 11 bases between the germline ends. CDR1 and CDR2 from the germline V gene are MNHNS and SASEGT. The DNA of the CDR3 is TGTGCCAGCAGTGGTGGAACTCTGGAGACCCAGTACTTC. This encodes CASSGGTLETQYF.

The genes are TRBV20-1 and TRBJ1-1; D unresolved. Trimming left V 7 bases short and J 1 base short, with 4 bases between. Germline V CDR1 and CDR2: DFQATT, SNEGSKA (reference sequence). The CDR3 spans 10 residues. The CDR3 DNA is TGCAGTGTAGGGAACACTGAAGCTTTCTTT. Amino acid sequence: CSVGNTEAFF.

J is TRBJ2-7 and V is TRBV29-1; 7 positions match TRBD1. The CDR3 is 14 amino acids. V lost 5 bases to trimming and J lost 7 bases; unmatched junction nucleotides: 14. The germline CDR1 and CDR2 sequences are SQVTM and ANQGSEA. Here the CDR3 reads CSVRDLGQVGEQYF. CDR3 DNA sequence: TGCAGCGTTAGGGATTTAGGACAGGTCGGGGAGCAGTACTTC.

This clonotype was counted ten times or more. The CDR3 DNA follows: TGTGCCACCGGCTCAGGGCAAGAGACCCAGTACTTC. Encoded protein: CATGSGQETQYF. The chain carries TRBV28 and TRBJ2-5, with D tentatively TRBD1 (5 bases). The CDR3 is 12 residues long. The V end was cut by 10 bases, the J end by 2 bases, with 11 bases between. Germline V gene sequence: CDR1 MDHEN, CDR2 SYDVKM.

This clonotype came up a few times. With a much larger clone just one base away, this may be a read error. The V gene is TRBV20-1, the J gene TRBJ1-1; tentatively, D is TRBD1 (6 bases). Germline assignment: CDR1 DFQATT and CDR2 SNEGSKA (reference sequence). The CDR3 has 16 residues. The chain's CDR3 is CSAREGAAGLSLEALF. The DNA for the CDR3 is TGCAGTGCTAGAGAGGGGGCGGCAGGGCTCTCTCTGGAAGCTCTCTTT.

This clonotype was observed at least ten times. The rearrangement uses TRBV14 and TRBJ2-7; a weak D match, TRBD1 (5 bases). CDR1 and CDR2 (germline): SGHDN, FVKESK. V was pared by 4 bases and J by 3 bases, with 10 bases between. This CDR3 contains 13 residues. The CDR3 sequence: CASSLRRGYEQYF. CDR3 bases: TGTGCCAGCAGCCTCCGAAGGGGCTACGAGCAGTACTTC. Supplemented by reference TRBV14 and TRBJ2-7, the full variable domain reads EAGVTQFPSHSVIEKGQTVTLRCDPISGHDNLYWYRRVMGKEIKFLLHFVKESKQDESGMPNNRFLAERTGGTYSTLKVQPAELEDSGVYFCASSLRRGYEQYFGPGTRLTVT.

As DNA, the CDR3 is TGTGCCAGCACCCCGGGGACAGGGTTTAGCAATGAGCAGTTCTTC. This codes for CASTPGTGFSNEQFF. The V gene is TRBV7-3, the J gene TRBJ2-1; 9 positions agree with TRBD1. The junction had 10 bases not matched to a gene; V was cut back by 7 bases and J by 6 bases. Germline-derived CDR1 and CDR2 are SGHTA and FQGTGA. The CDR3 is 15 residues long.

This clonotype appeared many times. The V call is TRBV5-1, the J call TRBJ2-3; D gene unclear. The CDR3 consists of 14 residues. With 0 bases removed from V and 2 bases from J, the gap between germline ends came to 7 bases. Germline V lookup: CDR1 SGHRS, CDR2 YFSETQ. CDR3 DNA sequence: TGCGCCAGCAGCTTGGGCGAGGTCACAGATACGCAGTATTTT. Protein sequence: CASSLGEVTDTQYF.

The V gene is TRBV5-8, the J gene TRBJ1-2; a weak D match, TRBD1 (6 bases). Trimming pared 4 bases from V and 0 bases from J, leaving 13 bases between. CDR1 SGHTS and CDR2 YDEGEE come from the germline V gene. The CDR3 sequence is 15 residues long. The CDR3 region has the DNA TGTGCCAGCAGCCAGAGGGGGATTTCTAACTATGGCTACACCTTC. Translating it yields CASSQRGISNYGYTF.

This clonotype was counted at least ten times. The J gene is TRBJ2-1, the V gene TRBV2; D call uncertain. The CDR3 is 13 residues long. V was pared by 4 bases and J by 4 bases, with 8 bases between. Looked up from germline, CDR1 is SNHLY and CDR2 is FYNNEI. The CDR3 spells CASSALTYNEQFF. Here the CDR3 DNA reads TGTGCCAGCAGTGCGCTAACTTACAATGAGCAGTTCTTC. The whole variable domain, filled in from reference TRBV2 and TRBJ2-1, reads EPEVTQTPSHQVTQMGQEVILRCVPISNHLYFYWYRQILGQKVEFLVSFYNNEISEKSEIFDDQFSVERPDGSNFTLKIRSTKLEDSAMYFCASSALTYNEQFFGPGTRLTVL.

The sample holds many counts of this clonotype. The chain has TRBV2 and TRBJ1-5; no clear D. CDR3 size: 15 residues. Germline V CDR1 and CDR2: SNHLY, FYNNEI. Trimming left V 3 bases short and J 6 bases short, with 15 bases between. The CDR3: CASSDGAIASQPQHF. In DNA, the CDR3 is TGTGCCAGCAGTGACGGTGCTATAGCAAGTCAGCCCCAGCATTTT. Full variable domain (remainder filled in from reference TRBV2 and TRBJ1-5): EPEVTQTPSHQVTQMGQEVILRCVPISNHLYFYWYRQILGQKVEFLVSFYNNEISEKSEIFDDQFSVERPDGSNFTLKIRSTKLEDSAMYFCASSDGAIASQPQHFGDGTRLSIL.

Comment on this clonotype: A much more abundant neighbour one base away suggests this may be a read error. The chain combines TRBV4-1 with TRBJ2-3; D may be TRBD1 (5 bases). The J call is doubtful: the DNA matches TRBJ1-5 better. The CDR3 spans 15 residues. From germline, CDR1 is MGHRA and CDR2 YSYEKL. CDR3 region: CASSRSQGSTDTQHF. CDR3 sequence (DNA): TGCGCCAGCAGCCGAAGCCAGGGAAGCACAGATACGCAGCATTTT.

This clonotype came up many times. This chain joins TRBV2 and TRBJ1-1, with D tentatively TRBD1 (6 bases). The germline gives CDR1 SNHLY, CDR2 FYNNEI. The CDR3 is made up of 15 amino acids. Trimming took 5 bases from V and 0 from J, leaving 13 bases between them. As DNA, the CDR3 is TGTGCCAGCAGTAGGGACACCATAATGAACACTGAAGCTTTCTTT. It is translated as CASSRDTIMNTEAFF.

This clonotype was recorded many times. The J gene is TRBJ2-1, the V gene TRBV2, with 10 nucleotides matching TRBD1. This CDR3 is 15 amino acids long. Germline assignment: CDR1 SNHLY and CDR2 FYNNEI. The J segment lost 7 bases and the V segment lost 4 bases, leaving 7 bases of the junction unmatched. The DNA of the CDR3 is TGTGCCAGCAGTGGCGGGACAGGGGTTGAGAATGAGCAGTTCTTC. Translating it yields CASSGGTGVENEQFF.

This clonotype was observed a handful of times. The genes are TRBV14 and TRBJ2-2; TRBD1 matches at 7 bases. Germline CDR1 and CDR2: SGHDN and FVKESK. Germline trimming cut 6 bases from V and 0 bases from J; bases unmatched to any gene: 7. The CDR3 runs 16 residues. This CDR3 reads CASRPSGTANTGELFF. CDR3 coding DNA: TGTGCCAGCAGACCCTCCGGGACAGCGAACACCGGGGAGCTGTTTTTT.

This clonotype has a count of ten or more. J is TRBJ2-7 and V is TRBV11-2, with D unresolved. Trimming shortened V by 1 base and J by 0 bases, and 7 bases separated the two germline ends. The CDR3 spans 14 residues. Germline V gene data show CDR1 as SGHAT and CDR2 as FQNNGV. For the CDR3, the DNA is TGTGCCAGCAGCTTAGTACCGGGCTCCTACGAGCAGTACTTC. Its translation: CASSLVPGSYEQYF.

This clonotype was found many times. The J gene is TRBJ2-7, the V gene TRBV20-1; a weak D match, TRBD2 (7 bases). The CDR3 is made up of 12 amino acids. The V end was cut by 5 bases, the J end by 5 bases, with 13 bases between. CDR1 is DFQATT and CDR2 is SNEGSKA in the germline V gene (reference sequence). CDR3 DNA sequence: TGCAGTGCTGGGGGGGGCATGGACGAGCAGTACTTC. It specifies CSAGGGMDEQYF.